This section outlines one T cell receptor (beta chain) sequence together with its context. Its cognate antigen has yet to be identified. There are no base qualities to consult, and no much larger clone falls within one base. The data stem from a study of cytomegalovirus exposure and HLA in healthy donors (TCRdb year 2017). For the wider study: An earlier analysis of 587 of the donors reported approximately 260 Gb of sequence data and around 120 million unique TCR beta sequences obtained from 150 million to 200 million T cells. An earlier analysis of approximately 500 of the donors applied high-throughput TCR beta sequencing to assess whether each TCR beta V gene segment acted as functional or pseudogenic. A later analysis re-examined previously published TCR beta repertoires from roughly 650 donors and added high-resolution HLA genotyping to investigate patterns of TCR occurrence. The study used immunosequencing to profile the T cell repertoires of several hundred subjects and linked those repertoires to cytomegalovirus serostatus. Every discovery cohort repertoire had been produced on one sequencing platform. High-throughput TCR immunosequencing, statistical association of individual TCRs with disease status, and machine learning were combined to predict cytomegalovirus infection status. Donor age, sex, ethnicity and CMV serostatus were compiled together with the repertoire data. Among the approximately 400 genotyped donors, approximately 82% belonged to the genetic ancestry cluster associated with self-reported Caucasian donors. Several DR-DQ haplotypes were treated as single units for association and clustering because of strong linkage in the cohort. Rather than drawing on any new phenotypic data, the later analysis identified candidate immune exposures from TCR beta sequences and the way those sequences occurred across donors. HLA typing covered class I and class II loci at four-digit resolution. An early release covering 500 to 750 HLA-typed donors comprised about 300 gigabases of sequencing data and 65 million to 100 million unique TCR sequences. Along with the roughly 610-subject first cohort, a separate validation cohort of more than 90 different subjects was used. In a later genetic analysis, genome-wide SNP genotypes for about 55% of the 666 donors were used, and that subset was treated as a discovery cohort. The study aimed to test whether signatures of past pathogen exposure could be identified by cataloging public T cell receptors. Typing coverage differed by locus: A, B, C, DRB1 and DQB1 were typed in roughly 629-640 donors, DQA1 in around 500, DPA1 in 606, and DPB1 in just under 480. On average, roughly 250,000 unique TCR beta nucleotide sequences were sequenced per donor among about 400 genotyped donors of the cohort, with approximately 18% of those sequences being non-productive.

The cohort comprised around 690 healthy bone marrow donors. Cohort members were all nominally healthy when sampled, although unrecorded immune exposures were likely present. The donor tested CMV seropositive, placing the donor among the 289 seropositive members of the cohort. A peripheral blood sample was provided by each donor, and peripheral blood mononuclear cells were used for TCR beta sequencing. The Qiagen DNeasy Blood Extraction Kit was used to extract genomic DNA from the blood cell samples. The germline V gene encodes CDR1 LNHDA and CDR2 SQIVND (reference sequence). The CDR3 runs 15 residues from the cysteine to the phenylalanine. Just CDR3 DNA is preserved here, 45 bases in frame from base 1. Unmatched junction bases come to 9, with V trimmed by 5 bases and J by 5 bases. The library was obtained by the immunoSEQ multiplex PCR assay. For the multiplex PCR, a mixture combining 60 forward primers for TCR Vbeta segments and 13 reverse primers for TCR Jbeta segments was used. The CDR3 region of rearranged TCR beta genes was amplified from genomic DNA by a multiplex PCR assay. The Illumina HiSeq System was used to sequence the amplified TCR beta libraries as 87-base-pair reads. In the authors' own workflow: Across the 670 or so repertoires, a later analysis counted 80 million or so unique TCR beta chains, approximately 10 million of which were shared by at least two donors. Raw reads were error-corrected and collapsed into unique sequences by a nearest-neighbor algorithm in which closely related sequences were merged to remove PCR and sequencing errors. V, D and J gene segments were assigned by aligning CDR3 sequences to IMGT reference sequences. For a sequence to be retained, a match of at least six nucleotides was required to both a V gene segment and a J gene segment. A rearrangement was called productive if the CDR3 had no stop codons and remained in frame with V and J, and every other rearrangement was called non-productive. Following IMGT convention, CDR3 was defined as the stretch from the second conserved V-encoded cysteine to the conserved J-encoded phenylalanine. Sequences without an unambiguous match to a single V gene segment were excluded from the earlier analysis of almost 600 of the donors. An earlier analysis of approximately 590 of the donors classified V segments as functional when productive rearrangements were above 56.7% and as segregating when the standard deviation between donors was above 5%. To diagnose cytomegalovirus status from the catalog of TCR beta chain sequences, a statistical classification framework was built. In a later analysis, V and J genes were assigned by comparing TCR nucleotide sequences against IMGT/GENE-DB human TR gene sequences. In a later analysis, CDR3 sequences and most-parsimonious VDJ recombination scenarios were assigned using the TCRdist pipeline. In a later analysis, each TCR beta chain was defined by its CDR3 amino acid sequence together with its V-gene family, and reads without a unique V-gene family were excluded. To address suspected cross-contamination and a sequencing artifact, a later analysis removed 550 to 750 highly shared, low-generation-probability nucleotide sequences. For each public chain, a later analysis derived a clonal expansion index from normalized ranks of inferred template counts within each repertoire. In a later analysis, generation probabilities were computed using a VDJ recombination model fitted to out-of-frame rearrangements, and the results were checked against IGoR. In a later analysis, hypergeometric tests were used to score TCR-TCR, TCR-HLA and TCR-CMV co-occurrence, with a repertoire-size bias correction applied to TCR pairs. To estimate false discovery rates, a later analysis permuted the HLA or CMV assignments 20 times. A later analysis grouped co-occurring TCRs with DBSCAN, adding TCRdist sequence similarity when clustering within HLA-allele-positive subsets. Repertoires with fewer than 30,000 or more than 120,000 public chains, plus five repertoires with anomalous nucleotide sharing, were excluded from co-occurrence clustering. Not all clones reach the TCRdb copy of this immuneACCESS table, which keeps in-frame sequences only. Checked studies attribute under half of the gap to unresolved V genes and leave the rest unexplained. V and J calls plus clone size are reproduced from that table; the DNA served to infer D and trimming. This sample gives roughly 150,000 clones in total; about 85% of them show up just once. Together, the top ten hold about 2.4% of the sample.

What the study reported, not specific to this receptor: According to a later analysis, most CMV-associated TCR beta chains appeared to be HLA-restricted, and the HLA associations seemed to be driven largely by CMV exposure. Compared with the roughly 600-donor mean, donors in an Asian-associated ancestry cluster had fewer N-insertions in productive TCRs, according to a later genetic analysis. A further reported finding was that TCR beta sequences accurately predicted the HLA-A and HLA-B alleles for most subjects in the first cohort. Because HLA typing was missing for some donors at each locus, association tests included only the typed subset. In both the original and validation cohorts, the classifier was reported to diagnose cytomegalovirus status with high specificity and sensitivity. In a later analysis, some 17,000 TCR beta sequences were associated with specific HLA alleles at a false discovery rate of 0.05. When HLA alleles, especially DR and DQ, strongly co-occurred, TCR associations were difficult to assign to individual alleles. Because counts were too low, 15 to 20 rarely observed V segments, including chromosome 9 orphons, were excluded from the earlier analysis of several hundred of the donors. In a later analysis, TCR association rates were found to vary across HLA loci, with the most associated TCRs seen for DRB1 alleles and the fewest for HLA-C alleles. The authors suggested that the approach could potentially be generalized to other disease states and immunological phenotypes. Linkage disequilibrium might explain the correlated functional status among segregating V segments, but an unknown experimental factor could not be excluded. This cohort had only TCR beta chains sequenced, and the lack of alpha or paired-chain data limited which features could be detected. In an earlier analysis of 450 to 750 of the donors, most TCR beta V segments appeared in productive rearrangements about 90% or about 30% of the time, broadly matching IMGT annotations. A cluster of highly shared sequence variants was judged likely to be a technical artifact of the sequencing pipeline. The presence/absence analyses assumed that sequencing depth was roughly uniform across donors, and that assumption may not be true. In vitro tests confirmed that a few of the cytomegalovirus-associated TCR beta chains recognize cytomegalovirus antigens. Across donors, most TCR sequences were observed very rarely, whereas some public TCRs were present in many individuals. The study listed approximately 160 TCR beta chains as associated with cytomegalovirus. In a later analysis, HLA-associated TCR beta chains were found to be more clonally expanded and to have lower generation probabilities than equally common non-associated chains. Because the 87-base-pair reads could not distinguish some IMGT-functional V segments, including TRBV6-2 and TRBV6-3, those segments were excluded. CMV serostatus was the only immune exposure information available for the cohort. Several of the top co-occurrence clusters appeared to be linked to parvovirus B19, influenza, CMV and Epstein-Barr virus, according to a later analysis. In a later genetic analysis, a missense DCLRE1C variant was associated with V-gene and J-gene trimming of TCR beta chains, and the association was replicated in an independent cohort.

The sample taken for sequencing was PBMCs. The chain is encoded by TRBV19 joined to TRBJ1-2, and 9 bases in between align with TRBD1. The receptor was derived from a man younger than 45 in good health and CMV-seropositive. The DNA is TGTGCCAGTAGTGTTCCGGGACAGGGCCCTTATGGCTACACCTTC. It translates as CASSVPGQGPYGYTF.